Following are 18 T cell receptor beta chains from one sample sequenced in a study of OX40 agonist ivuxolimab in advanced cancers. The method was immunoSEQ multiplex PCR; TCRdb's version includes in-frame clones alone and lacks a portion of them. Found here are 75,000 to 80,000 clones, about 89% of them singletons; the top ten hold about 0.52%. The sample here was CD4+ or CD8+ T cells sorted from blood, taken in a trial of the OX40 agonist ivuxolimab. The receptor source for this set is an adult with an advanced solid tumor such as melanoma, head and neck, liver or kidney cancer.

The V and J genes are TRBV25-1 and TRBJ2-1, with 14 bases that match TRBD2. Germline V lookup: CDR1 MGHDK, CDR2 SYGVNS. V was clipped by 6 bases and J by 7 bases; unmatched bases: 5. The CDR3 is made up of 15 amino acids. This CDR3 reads CASSGGLAGVNEQFF. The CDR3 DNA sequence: TGTGCCAGCAGCGGGGGACTAGCGGGAGTTAATGAGCAGTTCTTC.

In DNA, the CDR3 is TGCGCCAGCAGCCACGGGACCCGACTAGGCCACAGCCGCACAGATACGCAGTATTTT. Residues: CASSHGTRLGHSRTDTQYF. V gene TRBV4-1 combines with J gene TRBJ2-3; D is possibly TRBD2 (6 bases). Germline-derived CDR1 and CDR2 are MGHRA and YSYEKL. Trimming took 3 bases from V and 1 from J, leaving 23 bases between them. The CDR3 spans 19 residues.

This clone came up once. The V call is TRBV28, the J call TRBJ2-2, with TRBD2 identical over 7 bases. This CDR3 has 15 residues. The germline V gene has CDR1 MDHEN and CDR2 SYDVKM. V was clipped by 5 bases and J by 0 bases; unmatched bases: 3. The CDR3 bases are TGTGCCAGCAGTGAGGGACTACCGAACACCGGGGAGCTGTTTTTT. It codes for CASSEGLPNTGELFF.

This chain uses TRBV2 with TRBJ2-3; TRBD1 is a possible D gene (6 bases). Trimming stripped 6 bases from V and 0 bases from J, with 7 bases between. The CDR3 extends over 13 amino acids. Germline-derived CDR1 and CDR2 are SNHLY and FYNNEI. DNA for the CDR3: TGTGCCAGCAGCGGACAGAGCACAGATACGCAGTATTTT. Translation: CASSGQSTDTQYF.

CDR3 DNA: TGTGCCAGCAGCCCAGCAGGGGGGATGAACTATGGCTACACCTTC. It yields the protein CASSPAGGMNYGYTF. The chain recombines TRBV7-8 with TRBJ1-2; the match to TRBD1 covers 7 bases. The CDR3 has 15 residues. The trim removed 5 bases at V and 2 bases at J, leaving 8 bases unmatched. CDR1 SGHVS and CDR2 FQNEAQ come from the germline V gene.

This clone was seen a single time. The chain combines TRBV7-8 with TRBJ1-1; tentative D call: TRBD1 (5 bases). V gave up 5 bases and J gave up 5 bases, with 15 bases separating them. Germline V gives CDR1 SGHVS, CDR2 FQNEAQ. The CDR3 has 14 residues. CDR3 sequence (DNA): TGTGCCAGCAGCACGCGGGGCCTTGGGACTGAAGCTTTCTTT. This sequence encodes CASSTRGLGTEAFF.

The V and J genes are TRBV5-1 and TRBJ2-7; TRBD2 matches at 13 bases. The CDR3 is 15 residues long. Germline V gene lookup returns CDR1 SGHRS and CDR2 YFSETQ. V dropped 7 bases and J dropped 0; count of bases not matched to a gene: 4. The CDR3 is CASRRTSGSSYEQYF. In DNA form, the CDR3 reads TGCGCCAGCCGACGGACTAGCGGGAGCTCCTACGAGCAGTACTTC. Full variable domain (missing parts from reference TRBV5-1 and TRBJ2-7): KAGVTQTPRYLIKTRGQQVTLSCSPISGHRSVSWYQQTPGQGLQFLFEYFSETQRNKGNFPGRFSGRQFSNSRSEMNVSTLELGDSALYLCASRRTSGSSYEQYFGPGTRLTVT.

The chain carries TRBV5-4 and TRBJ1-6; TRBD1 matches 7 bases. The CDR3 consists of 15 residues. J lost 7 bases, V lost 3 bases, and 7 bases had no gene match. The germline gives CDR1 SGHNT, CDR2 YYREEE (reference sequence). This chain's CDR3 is CASSSGQLENSPLHF. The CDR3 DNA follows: TGTGCCAGCAGCTCGGGACAGTTAGAAAATTCACCCCTCCACTTT.

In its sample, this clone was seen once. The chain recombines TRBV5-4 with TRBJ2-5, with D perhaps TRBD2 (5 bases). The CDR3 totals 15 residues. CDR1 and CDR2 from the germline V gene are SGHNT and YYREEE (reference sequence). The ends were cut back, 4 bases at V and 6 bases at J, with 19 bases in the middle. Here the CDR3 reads CASSPDSEGIKTQYF. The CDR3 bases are TGTGCCAGCAGCCCGGACTCGGAAGGAATAAAGACCCAGTACTTC.

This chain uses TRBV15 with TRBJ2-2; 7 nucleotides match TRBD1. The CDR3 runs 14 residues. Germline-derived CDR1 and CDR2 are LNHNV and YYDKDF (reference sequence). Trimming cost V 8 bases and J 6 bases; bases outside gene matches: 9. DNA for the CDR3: TGTGCCACCCTTAAGGGGGCAGCTGCCGGGGAGCTGTTTTTT. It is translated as CATLKGAAAGELFF.

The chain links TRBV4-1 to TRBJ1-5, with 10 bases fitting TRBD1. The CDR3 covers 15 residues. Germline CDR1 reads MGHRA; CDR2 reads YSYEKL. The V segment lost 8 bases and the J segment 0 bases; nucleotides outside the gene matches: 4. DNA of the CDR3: TGCGCCAGCTCCCGGGACAGGGGTAGCAATCAGCCCCAGCATTTT. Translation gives CASSRDRGSNQPQHF.

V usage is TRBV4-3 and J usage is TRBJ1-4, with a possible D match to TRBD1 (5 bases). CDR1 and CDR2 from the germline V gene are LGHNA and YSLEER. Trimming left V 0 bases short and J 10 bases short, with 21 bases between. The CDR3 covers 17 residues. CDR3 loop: CASSQDRPSGLPGKLFF. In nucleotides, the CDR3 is TGCGCCAGCAGCCAAGACCGACCCTCGGGGCTCCCGGGAAAACTGTTTTTT.

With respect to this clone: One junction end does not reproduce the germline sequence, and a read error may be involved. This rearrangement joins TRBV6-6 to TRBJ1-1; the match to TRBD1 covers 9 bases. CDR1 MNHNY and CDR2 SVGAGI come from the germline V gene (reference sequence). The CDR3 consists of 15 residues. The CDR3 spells CASSYSGTGNPEAFF. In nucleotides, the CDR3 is TGTGCCAGCAGTTACTCCGGGACAGGGAACCCTGAAGCTTTCTTT.

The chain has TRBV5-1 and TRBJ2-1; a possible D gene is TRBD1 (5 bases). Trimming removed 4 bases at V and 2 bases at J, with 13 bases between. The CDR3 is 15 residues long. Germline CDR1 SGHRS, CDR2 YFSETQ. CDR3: CASSATGIPYNEQFF. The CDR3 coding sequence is TGCGCCAGCAGCGCTACAGGCATCCCCTACAATGAGCAGTTCTTC.

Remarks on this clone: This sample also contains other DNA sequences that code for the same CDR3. CDR3 DNA sequence: TGTGCCAGTAGTATACGGGGGAATCAGCCCCAGCATTTT. Its translation is CASSIRGNQPQHF. The J gene is TRBJ1-5, the V gene TRBV19; tentative D call: TRBD1 (5 bases). CDR1 is LNHDA, CDR2 SQIVND, per germline (reference sequence). The V end was cut by 2 bases, the J end by 4 bases, with 6 bases between. This CDR3 contains 13 residues.

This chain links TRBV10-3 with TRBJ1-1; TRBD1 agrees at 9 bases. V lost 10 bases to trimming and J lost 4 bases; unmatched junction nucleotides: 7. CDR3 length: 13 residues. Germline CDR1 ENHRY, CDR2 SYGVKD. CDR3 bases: TGTGCCACTCGGGACAGGGAGGGCACTGAAGCTTTCTTT. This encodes CATRDREGTEAFF.

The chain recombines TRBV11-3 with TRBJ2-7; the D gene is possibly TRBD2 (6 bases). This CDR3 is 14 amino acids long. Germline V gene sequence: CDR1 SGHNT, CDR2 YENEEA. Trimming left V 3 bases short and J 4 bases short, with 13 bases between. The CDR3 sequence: CASSLTGDEYEQYF. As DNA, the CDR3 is TGTGCCAGCAGCTTGACGGGGGACGAGTACGAGCAGTACTTC.

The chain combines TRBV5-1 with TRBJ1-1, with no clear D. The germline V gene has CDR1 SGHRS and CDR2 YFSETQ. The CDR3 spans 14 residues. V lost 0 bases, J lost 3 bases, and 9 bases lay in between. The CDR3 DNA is TGCGCCAGCAGCTTGGAACAGTTGGACACTGAAGCTTTCTTT. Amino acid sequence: CASSLEQLDTEAFF.